This T cell receptor beta chain was found in a study of blood T cell repertoires in COVID-19. This table comes from immunoSEQ multiplex PCR, and its TCRdb copy is limited to in-frame clones, with some not included. The sample has about 440,000 clones, around 89% seen once. This CDR3 has 16 residues. Per the germline V gene, CDR1 is SGHKS and CDR2 is YYEKEE (reference sequence). Trimming pared 4 bases from V and 10 bases from J, leaving 21 bases between. What was sequenced was peripheral blood. V gene TRBV5-5 combines with J gene TRBJ1-6, with D unclear. This receptor was identified in a woman between 50 and 59 years old with COVID-19, enrolled during active disease. CDR3 sequence reads: CASSLSHGGGESPLHF. The CDR3 region has the DNA TGTGCCAGCAGCCTTTCCCACGGTGGAGGAGAGTCACCCCTCCACTTT.